Below, 15 T cell receptor beta chains from the same sample are listed, as sequenced in a study of OX40 agonist ivuxolimab in advanced cancers. Library construction relied on the immunoSEQ multiplex PCR assay. Entries here come from immuneACCESS through TCRdb and include only in-frame sequences with V and J called. Some clones fail to appear in such tables; in the studies checked, an unresolved V gene covers under half of the shortfall, and the cause of the remainder is unknown. This sample is represented by about 50,000 clones; more than 70% of them were singletons. The ten biggest clones cover roughly 2.7% of the sample. Here the sequenced sample was CD4+ or CD8+ T cells sorted from blood, taken in a trial of the OX40 agonist ivuxolimab. The receptor set was obtained from an adult with an advanced solid tumor such as melanoma, head and neck, liver or kidney cancer.

The gene calls are TRBV5-6 and TRBJ1-1, with unresolved D. The V end lost 0 bases, the J end lost 6 bases, and 15 bases lay between the germline ends. Germline-derived CDR1 and CDR2 are SGHDT and YYEEEE. The CDR3 has 15 amino acids. The CDR3 loop reads CASSLGEAPLAEAFF. CDR3 in DNA: TGTGCCAGCAGCTTGGGGGAGGCACCGTTAGCTGAAGCTTTCTTT.

In regard to this clone: The same CDR3 also results from other DNA sequences found in this sample. The chain combines TRBV7-3 with TRBJ1-1, with D unresolved. The CDR3 contains 13 residues. Trimming cost V 4 bases and J 6 bases, with 12 bases left between them. Per the germline V gene, CDR1 is SGHTA and CDR2 is FQGTGA. CDR3: CASSSEGGAEAFF. DNA of the CDR3: TGTGCCAGCAGCTCCGAGGGAGGCGCTGAAGCTTTCTTT.

The table lists this clone with a count of one. This sequence joins TRBV11-2 and TRBJ2-1; no firm D call. CDR3 length equals 12 residues. In germline, CDR1 is SGHAT, CDR2 FQNNGV. V lost 5 bases to trimming and J lost 7 bases, with 9 bases between them. DNA of the CDR3: TGTGCCAGCAGCCTGGACGGGAATGAGCAGTTCTTC. The encoded protein is CASSLDGNEQFF.

This chain uses TRBV9 with TRBJ2-3; D not certain. The CDR3 sequence is 13 residues long. Germline CDR1 reads SGDLS; CDR2 reads YYNGEE. Trimming shortened V by 0 bases and J by 3 bases, and 5 bases separated the two germline ends. CDR3 DNA sequence: TGTGCCAGCAGCGTAGTCCTAACAGATACGCAGTATTTT. The encoded protein is CASSVVLTDTQYF. The full variable domain, completed using reference TRBV9 and TRBJ2-3, is DSGVTQTPKHLITATGQRVTLRCSPRSGDLSVYWYQQSLDQGLQFLIQYYNGEERAKGNILERFSAQQFPDLHSELNLSSLELGDSALYFCASSVVLTDTQYFGPGTRLTVL.

The rearrangement links TRBV28 to TRBJ1-1; no definite D call. The CDR3 has 13 amino acids. Germline values: CDR1 MDHEN, CDR2 SYDVKM. Trimming pared 5 bases from V and 8 bases from J, leaving 15 bases between. Here the CDR3 reads CASSQALHLEAFF. CDR3 sequence (DNA): TGTGCCAGCAGTCAAGCTCTTCACTTGGAAGCTTTCTTT.

The chain links TRBV28 to TRBJ1-3; D is perhaps TRBD1 (5 bases). Germline CDR1 reads MDHEN; CDR2 reads SYDVKM. V was shortened by 7 bases and J by 11 bases, with 18 bases between the two germline ends. The CDR3 is made up of 13 amino acids. This CDR3 is CASIDGHTSPIYF. As DNA, the CDR3 is TGTGCCAGCATCGACGGACATACTTCACCCATATATTTT.

This sequence joins TRBV29-1 and TRBJ2-7; D ambiguous. This CDR3 is 12 amino acids long. Trimming shortened V by 6 bases and J by 0 bases, and 9 bases separated the two germline ends. Germline V gene lookup returns CDR1 SQVTM and CDR2 ANQGSEA. This CDR3 is CSVKTASYEQYF. CDR3 sequence (DNA): TGCAGCGTAAAAACAGCCTCCTACGAGCAGTACTTC.

The gene calls are TRBV18 and TRBJ1-5, with D unclear. Germline-derived CDR1 and CDR2 are KGHSH and LQKENI. V was shortened by 6 bases and J by 0 bases, with 15 bases between the two germline ends. The CDR3 is made up of 16 amino acids. DNA for the CDR3: TGTGCCAGCTCCCCGAACAAGCTTAATAGCAATCAGCCCCAGCATTTT. This codes for CASSPNKLNSNQPQHF.

This chain links TRBV6-1 with TRBJ2-3; 7 bases are a match to TRBD2. The CDR3 totals 15 residues. CDR1 is MNHNS and CDR2 is SASEGT in the germline V gene. The J segment lost 2 bases and the V segment lost 4 bases, leaving 6 bases of the junction unmatched. The chain's CDR3 is CASSGGGWDTDTQYF. DNA for the CDR3: TGTGCCAGCAGTGGGGGGGGATGGGACACAGATACGCAGTATTTT.

This sequence joins TRBV6-1 and TRBJ2-1; no firm D call. Germline V lookup: CDR1 MNHNS, CDR2 SASEGT. V lost 6 bases, J lost 6 bases, and 12 bases lay in between. The length of the CDR3 is 13 residues. The CDR3 loop reads CASREPNLNEQFF. DNA for the CDR3: TGTGCCAGCAGAGAACCAAACCTCAATGAGCAGTTCTTC.

CDR3 residues: CASSQGQGPSYEQYF. The CDR3 DNA follows: TGTGCCAGCAGCCAAGGACAGGGCCCCTCCTACGAGCAGTACTTC. V and J are TRBV5-4 and TRBJ2-7; TRBD1 aligns across 8 bases. V dropped 4 bases and J dropped 0; count of bases not matched to a gene: 6. Germline assignment: CDR1 SGHNT and CDR2 YYREEE (reference sequence). The CDR3 length is 15 residues.

Remarks on this clone: The junction departs from the called germline gene at one end, perhaps through a read error. The V and J genes are TRBV4-1 and TRBJ1-1; 10 bases are a match to TRBD1. Looked up from germline, CDR1 is MGHRA and CDR2 is YSYEKL. The CDR3 extends over 17 amino acids. This CDR3 is CASSQDTLDRGNPEAFF. The CDR3 DNA reads as TGCGCCAGCAGCCAAGATACCCTGGACAGGGGGAACCCTGAAGCTTTCTTT.

This chain links TRBV5-6 with TRBJ1-2, with TRBD1 matching over 9 bases. J gave up 6 bases and V 3 bases, and 6 bases lay outside the gene matches. The CDR3 length is 14 residues. CDR1 is SGHDT and CDR2 is YYEEEE in the germline V gene. The CDR3 coding sequence is TGTGCCAGCAGCTGGCCGGACAGGGGTAATGGCTACACCTTC. Translation: CASSWPDRGNGYTF.

This rearrangement joins TRBV6-1 to TRBJ2-7, with D hard to call. This CDR3 has 16 amino acids. Germline assignment: CDR1 MNHNS and CDR2 SASEGT. With 1 base removed from V and 0 bases from J, the gap between germline ends came to 13 bases. CDR3 in amino acids: CASSEGVMMISYEQYF. DNA for the CDR3: TGTGCCAGCAGTGAAGGTGTAATGATGATCTCCTACGAGCAGTACTTC.

The chain couples TRBV27 to TRBJ2-7, with D hard to call. Trimming took 9 bases from V and 3 from J, leaving 18 bases between them. The CDR3 sequence is 14 residues long. Per germline, CDR1 MNHEY and CDR2 SMNVEV (reference sequence). The CDR3 spells CARERSEANYEQYF. CDR3 sequence (DNA): TGTGCCAGGGAGAGGTCCGAGGCTAACTACGAGCAGTACTTC.